The clone carrying this T cell receptor beta chain was seen repeatedly, ten times or more. Its antigen is undetermined. The sample belongs to a study of spatial heterogeneity in lung cancer. Time point indicated: sample taken at primary tumor resection. The 60 to 80 donors had untreated early-stage non-small cell lung cancer. Sequencing was performed on whole RNA extracted from tumor and nontumor lung tissue, or from frozen PBMC, and the material was left unsorted. Every cDNA TCR molecule received its own unique molecular identifier. Each CDR3 protein gets one entry after TCRdb re-called the 5' RACE reads with MiXCR. The sample yields about 13,000 distinct CDR3 sequences, over 5.5% seen once. The CDR3 covers 16 residues. V lost 2 bases to trimming and J lost 4 bases, with 15 bases between them. Germline CDR1 reads MNHEY; CDR2 reads SVGAGI. Study results and caveats: How many expanded intratumoral alpha and beta TCRs were present tracked the tumor mutation count, which was a count of nonsynonymous mutations. The estimated TCR-seq coverage of tumor T cells amounted to about 7% when looking at alpha chains and 13% when looking at beta chains.

The chain combines TRBV6-5 with TRBJ1-3, with D perhaps matching TRBD1 (5 bases). Sequenced material: lung tumor tissue, taken at surgery. The origin of this receptor is a female donor with early-stage non-small cell lung cancer. CDR3 sequence reads: CASSYGDARRGNTIYF. The CDR3 bases are TGTGCCAGCAGTTACGGGGACGCTCGGAGGGGAAACACCATATATTTT.